This is a list of T cell receptor beta chains from one sample in a study of cytomegalovirus exposure and HLA in healthy donors. Repertoires were generated with immunoSEQ multiplex PCR, while TCRdb's copy carries only in-frame clones and drops some. Counted here are 150,000 or so clones, approximately 82% occurring once; the ten biggest clones make up 1.4% to 1.5%. The material sequenced was PBMCs. The receptor source for this set is a man in his thirties or forties in good health and CMV-seropositive. Each CDR3 is given with its conserved first and last residue. Each record gives: CDR3 DNA, CDR3 protein, J gene, clone size, D gene, V gene. D genes are given only for firm matches. Where a row states a size, it is once, few, many or the class of an expanded clone; other rows omit it.

CDR3 DNA: TGTACCAGCACTACCGGGGGTCTCTGGGAGCAGTACTTC
CDR3 protein: CTSTTGGLWEQYF
J gene: TRBJ2-7
clone size: -
D gene: -
V gene: TRBV28

CDR3 DNA: TGTGCCAGCAGTGAAAGCGGACAGATTAATTCACCCCTCCACTTT
CDR3 protein: CASSESGQINSPLHF
J gene: TRBJ1-6
clone size: -
D gene: -
V gene: TRBV6-1

CDR3 DNA: TGTGCCAGCAGTGACAGGGTCGGGGCCAACGTCCTGACTTTC
CDR3 protein: CASSDRVGANVLTF
J gene: TRBJ2-6
clone size: -
D gene: -
V gene: TRBV2

CDR3 DNA: TGTGCCAGTAGTATTGCAGGCTCGGGGGGACAAGAGACCCAGTACTTC
CDR3 protein: CASSIAGSGGQETQYF
J gene: TRBJ2-5
clone size: -
D gene: TRBD2
V gene: TRBV19

CDR3 DNA: TGTGCCAGCAGCACTAGCGAGACCCAGTACTTC
CDR3 protein: CASSTSETQYF
J gene: TRBJ2-5
clone size: -
D gene: -
V gene: TRBV7-9

CDR3 DNA: TGTGCCAGCAGCTTAGGGACCTTATCGGGGGCCATATATTTT
CDR3 protein: CASSLGTLSGAIYF
J gene: TRBJ1-3
clone size: -
D gene: -
V gene: TRBV11-2

CDR3 DNA: TGTGCCAGCAGCTTAGATCGGCGGAGAACTAGCACAGATACGCAGTATTTT
CDR3 protein: CASSLDRRRTSTDTQYF
J gene: TRBJ2-3
clone size: -
D gene: -
V gene: TRBV11-3

CDR3 DNA: TGTGCCATCCATGGGGGACAGGGGTCCTACAATGAGCAGTTCTTC
CDR3 protein: CAIHGGQGSYNEQFF
J gene: TRBJ2-1
clone size: -
D gene: TRBD1
V gene: TRBV10-3

CDR3 DNA: TGCGCCAGCAGCCAAGGAGGAGGGACCGGGGGAGATAATGAAAAACTGTTTTTT
CDR3 protein: CASSQGGGTGGDNEKLFF
J gene: TRBJ1-4
clone size: -
D gene: -
V gene: TRBV4-1

CDR3 DNA: TGTGCCAGCAGGGAGATGGGTGGGAATGAGCAGTTCTTC
CDR3 protein: CASREMGGNEQFF
J gene: TRBJ2-1
clone size: -
D gene: -
V gene: TRBV28

CDR3 DNA: TGCGCCAGCAGCGGGGGGACTAGCGGGGGGTACGAGACCCAGTACTTC
CDR3 protein: CASSGGTSGGYETQYF
J gene: TRBJ2-5
clone size: once
D gene: TRBD2
V gene: TRBV5-1

CDR3 DNA: TGTGCCAGCAGTGATGAGTCTGGGGCCAACGTCCTGACTTTC
CDR3 protein: CASSDESGANVLTF
J gene: TRBJ2-6
clone size: -
D gene: -
V gene: TRBV2

CDR3 DNA: TGTGCCATCGGACAGGGAATAGCCAAAAACATTCAGTACTTC
CDR3 protein: CAIGQGIAKNIQYF
J gene: TRBJ2-4
clone size: -
D gene: TRBD1
V gene: TRBV28

CDR3 DNA: TGTGCCAGCAGACCACGGCTAGGGGGCTGGAACACTGAAGCTTTCTTT
CDR3 protein: CASRPRLGGWNTEAFF
J gene: TRBJ1-1
clone size: -
D gene: TRBD1
V gene: TRBV6-6

CDR3 DNA: TGCGCCAGCAGTCAAGGACAGGGGGTTCTGGTGGACGAGCAGTACTTC
CDR3 protein: CASSQGQGVLVDEQYF
J gene: TRBJ2-7
clone size: -
D gene: TRBD1
V gene: TRBV5-1

CDR3 DNA: TGTGCCAGCAGCACGGGACTGCAAGAGACCCAGTACTTC
CDR3 protein: CASSTGLQETQYF
J gene: TRBJ2-5
clone size: few
D gene: -
V gene: TRBV5-4

CDR3 DNA: TGTGCCAGCAGTGAAGGCGGGGCAGGGCAGGGTGAAAAACTGTTTTTT
CDR3 protein: CASSEGGAGQGEKLFF
J gene: TRBJ1-4
clone size: -
D gene: -
V gene: TRBV2

CDR3 DNA: TGTGCCAGCAAAAGGGACAGGGTGAATTCACCCCTCCACTTT
CDR3 protein: CASKRDRVNSPLHF
J gene: TRBJ1-6
clone size: few
D gene: TRBD1
V gene: TRBV6-5

CDR3 DNA: TGTGCCAGCAGCCGGGGACAGGGGGCTTTCCCACTCAACTATGGCTACACCTTC
CDR3 protein: CASSRGQGAFPLNYGYTF
J gene: TRBJ1-2
clone size: -
D gene: TRBD1
V gene: TRBV5-6

CDR3 DNA: TGTGCCAGCAGCTTGGCCAAAGGGGGCTGGAACACTGAAGCTTTCTTT
CDR3 protein: CASSLAKGGWNTEAFF
J gene: TRBJ1-1
clone size: -
D gene: TRBD1
V gene: TRBV5-5

CDR3 DNA: TGCAGCGTCGGGATAGGTCTAGCAGGCCAAGAGACCCAGTACTTC
CDR3 protein: CSVGIGLAGQETQYF
J gene: TRBJ2-5
clone size: -
D gene: -
V gene: TRBV29-1

CDR3 DNA: TGCGCCAGCAGCCAAGGCCCCCCAACATCGCGGAATCAGCCCCAGCATTTT
CDR3 protein: CASSQGPPTSRNQPQHF
J gene: TRBJ1-5
clone size: -
D gene: -
V gene: TRBV4-1

CDR3 DNA: TGTGCCAGCAGTTTACTGGTTGGGAGGTTCACAGATACGCAGTATTTT
CDR3 protein: CASSLLVGRFTDTQYF
J gene: TRBJ2-3
clone size: once
D gene: -
V gene: TRBV27

CDR3 DNA: TGTGCCATCAGTGGAGAAGCGGGAGAGACCCAGTACTTC
CDR3 protein: CAISGEAGETQYF
J gene: TRBJ2-5
clone size: -
D gene: -
V gene: TRBV10-3

CDR3 DNA: TGTGCCAGCAGCTTAAGGTGGACAGGGCTTTTTGAGACCCAGTACTTC
CDR3 protein: CASSLRWTGLFETQYF
J gene: TRBJ2-5
clone size: -
D gene: TRBD1
V gene: TRBV7-2

CDR3 DNA: TGTGCCAGCAGCTTAAACTACTACAATGAGCAGTTCTTC
CDR3 protein: CASSLNYYNEQFF
J gene: TRBJ2-1
clone size: -
D gene: -
V gene: TRBV7-9

CDR3 DNA: TGTGCCAGCAGTGAAGAGGGGGGACTAGCGGCCTACGAGCAGTACTTC
CDR3 protein: CASSEEGGLAAYEQYF
J gene: TRBJ2-7
clone size: -
D gene: TRBD2
V gene: TRBV6-1

CDR3 DNA: TGTGCCAGCAGCGTACAGGACCAAGAGACCCAGTACTTC
CDR3 protein: CASSVQDQETQYF
J gene: TRBJ2-5
clone size: -
D gene: -
V gene: TRBV9

CDR3 DNA: TGTGCCAGCAGCCCAGGGACAGCCAATCAGCCCCAGCATTTT
CDR3 protein: CASSPGTANQPQHF
J gene: TRBJ1-5
clone size: -
D gene: TRBD1
V gene: TRBV6-1

CDR3 DNA: TGTGCCAGCAGCCAAGTATGGGGCCAGAACTATGGCTACACCTTC
CDR3 protein: CASSQVWGQNYGYTF
J gene: TRBJ1-2
clone size: -
D gene: -
V gene: TRBV14

CDR3 DNA: TGTTCCAGCAGCTTAGGTCAAAATGAGCAGTTCTTC
CDR3 protein: CSSSLGQNEQFF
J gene: TRBJ2-1
clone size: -
D gene: -
V gene: TRBV7-9

CDR3 DNA: TGTGCCAGCAGCCTTAACCTACTAGCGGGAGGAACCGCCGGGGAGCTGTTTTTT
CDR3 protein: CASSLNLLAGGTAGELFF
J gene: TRBJ2-2
clone size: -
D gene: TRBD2
V gene: TRBV5-4

CDR3 DNA: TGTGCCAGCAGAGACCAGGGGGTCTATCAAGAGACCCAGTACTTC
CDR3 protein: CASRDQGVYQETQYF
J gene: TRBJ2-5
clone size: few
D gene: TRBD1
V gene: TRBV2

CDR3 DNA: TGTGCCACTTCGGACTACAAATTATCCACTGAAGCTTTCTTT
CDR3 protein: CATSDYKLSTEAFF
J gene: TRBJ1-1
clone size: -
D gene: -
V gene: TRBV28

CDR3 DNA: TGTGCCAGCAGTTTAGAGGGGGCTGGCTACACCTTC
CDR3 protein: CASSLEGAGYTF
J gene: TRBJ1-2
clone size: -
D gene: TRBD1
V gene: TRBV28

CDR3 DNA: TGTGCCAGCACCGGACAGTGGAACACCGGGGAGCTGTTTTTT
CDR3 protein: CASTGQWNTGELFF
J gene: TRBJ2-2
clone size: once
D gene: -
V gene: TRBV6-1

CDR3 DNA: TGTGCCAGCAGCTTGACAGGGTGGGACGAAAAACTGTTTTTT
CDR3 protein: CASSLTGWDEKLFF
J gene: TRBJ1-4
clone size: -
D gene: TRBD1
V gene: TRBV7-2

CDR3 DNA: TGTGCCAGCAGCTTCAGGGGCGGCCTGAATGAAGCTTTCTTT
CDR3 protein: CASSFRGGLNEAFF
J gene: TRBJ1-1
clone size: -
D gene: -
V gene: TRBV2

CDR3 DNA: TGTGCCATCAGTGAGAGAACGGGGGAGGGCTACACCTTC
CDR3 protein: CAISERTGEGYTF
J gene: TRBJ1-2
clone size: -
D gene: -
V gene: TRBV10-3

CDR3 DNA: TGTGCCAGCAGCTTGATGTTGAAGGGAGAAGGAAACACCATATATTTT
CDR3 protein: CASSLMLKGEGNTIYF
J gene: TRBJ1-3
clone size: -
D gene: -
V gene: TRBV11-1

CDR3 DNA: TGTGCCAGCAGTCCCCTGACTAGCGCCTACACAGATACGCAGTATTTT
CDR3 protein: CASSPLTSAYTDTQYF
J gene: TRBJ2-3
clone size: -
D gene: TRBD2
V gene: TRBV28

CDR3 DNA: TGCGCCAGCAGCTTATCGCTACAGAGTTACAATGAGCAGTTCTTC
CDR3 protein: CASSLSLQSYNEQFF
J gene: TRBJ2-1
clone size: -
D gene: -
V gene: TRBV5-1

CDR3 DNA: TGTGCCAGTAGTATAGATTCAGTGCAGGGGCTGTTATGGCAGCCCCAGCATTTT
CDR3 protein: CASSIDSVQGLLWQPQHF
J gene: TRBJ1-5
clone size: -
D gene: -
V gene: TRBV19

CDR3 DNA: TGCAGCGGTCTTGGCCCACAGACCCAGCAGTTCTTC
CDR3 protein: CSGLGPQTQQFF
J gene: TRBJ2-1
clone size: -
D gene: -
V gene: TRBV29-1

CDR3 DNA: TGTGCCAGCTCACCTTTCCGAAAAAGGGGTCAGGACACTGAAGCTTTCTTT
CDR3 protein: CASSPFRKRGQDTEAFF
J gene: TRBJ1-1
clone size: -
D gene: -
V gene: TRBV18

CDR3 DNA: TGTGCCAGCAGCAACTCTAGCGGGGTTCCCTCCTCGGGCGAGCAGTACTTC
CDR3 protein: CASSNSSGVPSSGEQYF
J gene: TRBJ2-7
clone size: -
D gene: -
V gene: TRBV21-1

CDR3 DNA: TGTGCCAGCAGCACAGGACAGGGGCGCTCCTACGAGCAGTACTTC
CDR3 protein: CASSTGQGRSYEQYF
J gene: TRBJ2-7
clone size: once
D gene: TRBD1
V gene: TRBV7-8

CDR3 DNA: TGCGCCAGCAGCCAGGACAGGGGAGCAACTGAAGCTTTCTTT
CDR3 protein: CASSQDRGATEAFF
J gene: TRBJ1-1
clone size: -
D gene: TRBD1
V gene: TRBV10-1

CDR3 DNA: TGTGCCAGCGGCGGACAGGGGGGGGAAAAACTGTTTTTT
CDR3 protein: CASGGQGGEKLFF
J gene: TRBJ1-4
clone size: -
D gene: TRBD1
V gene: TRBV2

CDR3 DNA: TGTGCCTGGAGTGTACAAGGGGACTATGGCTACACCTTC
CDR3 protein: CAWSVQGDYGYTF
J gene: TRBJ1-2
clone size: -
D gene: -
V gene: TRBV30

CDR3 DNA: TGTGCCAGCAGTGGGCTGGAGGGTGCCTACGAGCAGTACTTC
CDR3 protein: CASSGLEGAYEQYF
J gene: TRBJ2-7
clone size: -
D gene: -
V gene: TRBV27

CDR3 DNA: TGTGCCAGCAGCTTAGGGGGGGGCAACCAAGAGACCCAGTACTTC
CDR3 protein: CASSLGGGNQETQYF
J gene: TRBJ2-5
clone size: -
D gene: -
V gene: TRBV7-3

CDR3 DNA: TGTGCCAGCAGGTCAGGGTTTGGAAAACTGTTTTTT
CDR3 protein: CASRSGFGKLFF
J gene: TRBJ1-4
clone size: many
D gene: -
V gene: TRBV7-2

CDR3 DNA: TGCGCCAGCAGTCTTCCGACAGGGGGCGAGCAGTACTTC
CDR3 protein: CASSLPTGGEQYF
J gene: TRBJ2-7
clone size: -
D gene: TRBD1
V gene: TRBV4-1

CDR3 DNA: TGTGCCAGCAGCTTAGTCCGGGGTGGCTACACCTTC
CDR3 protein: CASSLVRGGYTF
J gene: TRBJ1-2
clone size: -
D gene: -
V gene: TRBV11-2

CDR3 DNA: TGCGCCAGCAGCCATGCGGATGATACGCAGTATTTT
CDR3 protein: CASSHADDTQYF
J gene: TRBJ2-3
clone size: -
D gene: -
V gene: TRBV4-1

CDR3 DNA: TGTGCCAGCAGCCTCGGACTAGTAAGGCAAGAGACCCAGTACTTC
CDR3 protein: CASSLGLVRQETQYF
J gene: TRBJ2-5
clone size: -
D gene: TRBD2
V gene: TRBV9

CDR3 DNA: TGTGCCAGCCACCAGGAGGTTGGACCACCCTACGAGCAGTACTTC
CDR3 protein: CASHQEVGPPYEQYF
J gene: TRBJ2-7
clone size: -
D gene: -
V gene: TRBV6-5